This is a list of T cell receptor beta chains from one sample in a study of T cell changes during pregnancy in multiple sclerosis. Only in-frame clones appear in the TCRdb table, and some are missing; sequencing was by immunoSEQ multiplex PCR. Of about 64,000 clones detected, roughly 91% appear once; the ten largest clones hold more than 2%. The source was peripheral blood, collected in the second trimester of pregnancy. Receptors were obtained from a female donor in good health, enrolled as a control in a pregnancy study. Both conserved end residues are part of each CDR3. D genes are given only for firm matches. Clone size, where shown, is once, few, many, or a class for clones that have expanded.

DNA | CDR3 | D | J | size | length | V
TGTGCCAGCCGATTCGGGGTAAATCAGCCCCAGCATTTT | CASRFGVNQPQHF | . | TRBJ1-5 | once | 13 | TRBV28
TGTGCCAGCAGCTTCGGCTGGGCGACGGACACTGAAGCTTTCTTT | CASSFGWATDTEAFF | . | TRBJ1-1 | . | 15 | TRBV5-5
TGTGCCAGCAGCTTGGGACTAGCGGGGGTCTACGAGGGAGAGACCCAGTACTTC | CASSLGLAGVYEGETQYF | TRBD2 | TRBJ2-5 | . | 18 | TRBV5-5
TGTGCCAGCAAAGGGGTGAACACTGAAGCTTTCTTT | CASKGVNTEAFF | . | TRBJ1-1 | . | 12 | TRBV25-1
TGCAGCGTTGAAGGTGGGGCGGGGCACTCCTACAATGAGCAGTTCTTC | CSVEGGAGHSYNEQFF | . | TRBJ2-1 | . | 16 | TRBV29-1
TGTGCCAGCAGTAAGGACAGGGGTTTGTTACCCCTCCACTTT | CASSKDRGLLPLHF | TRBD1 | TRBJ1-6 | once | 14 | TRBV6-5
TGTGCCAGCAGTGAAGTTCAGGGCTGGAATGAGCAGTTCTTC | CASSEVQGWNEQFF | . | TRBJ2-1 | . | 14 | TRBV2
TGTGCCAGCAGGGACACGGACCCCTACGAGCAGTACTTC | CASRDTDPYEQYF | . | TRBJ2-7 | . | 13 | TRBV6-1
TGTGCTAGTGGTTTTGGCCCCACAGCTTCCCATGGCTACACCTTC | CASGFGPTASHGYTF | . | TRBJ1-2 | . | 15 | TRBV12-5
TGCGCCAGCAGCATCAGACAGTATAATTCACCCCTCCACTTT | CASSIRQYNSPLHF | . | TRBJ1-6 | . | 14 | TRBV5-1
TGTGCCAGCCGTACCGCAAACAGGGTCTACAATGAGCAGTTCTTC | CASRTANRVYNEQFF | . | TRBJ2-1 | . | 15 | TRBV11-2
TGTGCCAGCAGCTCCCGGACAGGGGGCGTTATAACAAGTGGCTACACCTTC | CASSSRTGGVITSGYTF | TRBD1 | TRBJ1-2 | . | 17 | TRBV5-4
TGTGCCAGCAGTGAAGCGAGGACAGCTTTGCCCAGGACCCAGCATTTT | CASSEARTALPRTQHF | . | TRBJ1-5 | . | 16 | TRBV6-1
TGTGCCAGCAGTGATTGGCAGGGGTTGGCGGGGACCCAGTACTTC | CASSDWQGLAGTQYF | . | TRBJ2-5 | . | 15 | TRBV2
TGTGCCAGCCAAAAGCACCGGGACAGGTCGTACGAGCAGTACTTC | CASQKHRDRSYEQYF | TRBD1 | TRBJ2-7 | . | 15 | TRBV28
TGTGCCAGCGAGGAAGGCTCTGAAGCTTTCTTT | CASEEGSEAFF | . | TRBJ1-1 | . | 11 | TRBV19
TGTGCCAGCAGCTTAACCGAGCTCTATGAGCAGTTCTTC | CASSLTELYEQFF | . | TRBJ2-1 | . | 13 | TRBV7-9
TGTGCCAGCTCACCGGACATGAACACTGAAGCTTTCTTT | CASSPDMNTEAFF | . | TRBJ1-1 | . | 13 | TRBV18
TGTGCCAGCAGCTTAGGTCGACAGGCCCACTACGAGCAGTACTTC | CASSLGRQAHYEQYF | . | TRBJ2-7 | . | 15 | TRBV7-9
TGTGCCAGCAGTTTATCCTTCTCAGGGGCTGACCGTACAGATACGCAGTATTTT | CASSLSFSGADRTDTQYF | . | TRBJ2-3 | . | 18 | TRBV28
TGTGCCAGCAAGGCCCAGACCATAGCGGGAGGGGGCAACGAGCAGTACTTC | CASKAQTIAGGGNEQYF | TRBD2 | TRBJ2-7 | few | 17 | TRBV28
TGTGCCAGCAGTGAAGGGGCGGGGGGCTCCTACGAGCAGTACTTC | CASSEGAGGSYEQYF | TRBD2 | TRBJ2-7 | . | 15 | TRBV6-1
TGTGCCATCAGTGAGTCTGGAGGGGGGGCCTACGAGCAGTACTTC | CAISESGGGAYEQYF | . | TRBJ2-7 | . | 15 | TRBV10-3
TGTGTCGTAGGGGGCCGCTCCTACAATGAGCAGTTCTTC | CVVGGRSYNEQFF | TRBD1 | TRBJ2-1 | . | 13 | TRBV28
TGTGCTAGTGGTTTGACCAAAGGACAGTCCCAAAACACTGAAGCTTTCTTT | CASGLTKGQSQNTEAFF | . | TRBJ1-1 | . | 17 | TRBV12-5
TGTGCCAGCAGCTTGTTTGCCGGAGCCCTGAACACTGAAGCTTTCTTT | CASSLFAGALNTEAFF | . | TRBJ1-1 | . | 16 | TRBV5-6
TGTGCCAGCACTGAGGATAACACCGGGGAGCTGTTTTTT | CASTEDNTGELFF | . | TRBJ2-2 | . | 13 | TRBV9
TGTGCCAGCAGTTCGCCTAGCGGCTACGAGCAGTACTTC | CASSSPSGYEQYF | TRBD2 | TRBJ2-7 | few | 13 | TRBV6-5
TGTGCCAGCAGCTTACTAGCGGGGGCCTTGGGCTCCTACAATGAGCAGTTCTTC | CASSLLAGALGSYNEQFF | TRBD2 | TRBJ2-1 | . | 18 | TRBV7-3
TGTGCCAGCAGTCCAGGGACAGGGGAAACTGAAAAACTGTTTTTT | CASSPGTGETEKLFF | TRBD1 | TRBJ1-4 | once | 15 | TRBV28
TGTGCCAGCAGTGAATCCCGGACTAGCGGGCCCTCGCAAGATACGCAGTATTTT | CASSESRTSGPSQDTQYF | TRBD2 | TRBJ2-3 | . | 18 | TRBV25-1
TGTGCCATCAGACAGGGGACGGCCGGGGAGCTGTTTTTT | CAIRQGTAGELFF | TRBD1 | TRBJ2-2 | . | 13 | TRBV10-3
TGTGCCAGTAGTATAGTACTCCAGGGGAGCTCGCCCCAGCATTTT | CASSIVLQGSSPQHF | . | TRBJ1-5 | . | 15 | TRBV19
TGTGCCAGCAGCCCAGAGGTGATAGCGGGATATAATGAGCAGTTCTTC | CASSPEVIAGYNEQFF | TRBD2 | TRBJ2-1 | . | 16 | TRBV9
TGTGCCAGCAGTCTAGGGACAGGGGGCAGCAATCAGCCCCAGCATTTT | CASSLGTGGSNQPQHF | TRBD1 | TRBJ1-5 | . | 16 | TRBV27
TGTGCCAGCAGCGGCGGGGGAGGGGCCGCCCTGAACACCGGGGAGCTGTTTTTT | CASSGGGGAALNTGELFF | TRBD2 | TRBJ2-2 | . | 18 | TRBV5-4
TGTGCCAGCGGGCGGGGGGAGGAGACCCAGTACTTC | CASGRGEETQYF | TRBD2 | TRBJ2-5 | . | 12 | TRBV5-4
TGCAGCGTCCTGGACAGGCCGGAAGAAAAACTGTTTTTT | CSVLDRPEEKLFF | TRBD1 | TRBJ1-4 | . | 13 | TRBV29-1
TGTGCCAGCAGTCCCTACATTGTTTCGGGGTATGCCGTCCACTTT | CASSPYIVSGYAVHF | . | TRBJ1-6 | . | 15 | TRBV6-5
TGTGCCACCAGCAGGCTCGACAGTCAAGCTTTCTTT | CATSRLDSQAFF | . | TRBJ1-1 | few | 12 | TRBV15
TGTGCCAGCAGCCCCCGGGACAGGGCTCCCCTCCACTTT | CASSPRDRAPLHF | TRBD1 | TRBJ1-6 | . | 13 | TRBV13
TGCGCCAGCAGCTTGGCCGCGGGATACACTGAAGCTTTCTTT | CASSLAAGYTEAFF | . | TRBJ1-1 | few | 14 | TRBV5-1
TGTGCCAGCAGCTTGGGACACTTCATGAACACTGAAGCTTTCTTT | CASSLGHFMNTEAFF | . | TRBJ1-1 | . | 15 | TRBV5-4